A selection of T cell receptor beta chains follows, all from one sample in a study of T cell repertoires in cytomegalovirus infection. Via MiXCR, TCRdb re-called the reads, giving one row per CDR3 protein. Among hundreds of thousands of distinct CDR3 sequences listed, approximately 32% were seen once. Antigens of these TCRs are unknown. Sequenced here: cultured PBMCs, sampled from culture after CMV antigen stimulation. All receptors come from a human donor in good health (CMV status not recorded). Some clones in this sample may be carry-over from other donors' samples. Both conserved end residues are part of each CDR3. The order of the fields is D gene, V gene, J gene, clone size, CDR3 protein, CDR3 DNA. A D gene is named only where the DNA matches it firmly. Clone size is not always given. Where it is, it says once, few, many or a class for expanded clones.

-	TRBV4-1	TRBJ2-1	few	CASSHYLAPGPPNNEQFF	TGCGCCAGCAGCCACTATCTAGCACCGGGACCACCGAACAATGAGCAGTTCTTC
TRBD2	TRBV6-2/TRBV6-3	TRBJ2-1	-	CASSRPGLPYNEQFF	TGTGCCAGCAGTCGTCCGGGACTACCCTACAATGAGCAGTTCTTC
TRBD1	TRBV25-1	TRBJ2-2	-	CASSDGQGTYTGELLF	TGTGCCAGCAGTGACGGACAGGGGACATACACCGGGGAGCTGTTGTTT
-	TRBV7-2	TRBJ2-2	-	CASSPEPGELFF	TGTGCCAGCAGCCCAGAGCCCGGGGAGCTGTTTTTT
TRBD2	TRBV6-8	TRBJ2-1	-	CASSYLVAGPYNEQFF	TGTGCCAGCAGTTACTTGGTAGCGGGACCCTACAATGAGCAGTTCTTC
TRBD1	TRBV12-3/TRBV12-4	TRBJ1-2	few	CASSWTGGYGYTF	TGTGCCAGCAGTTGGACAGGGGGCTATGGCTACACCTTC
-	TRBV9	TRBJ1-5	-	CASSGGYSNQPQHF	TGTGCCAGCAGCGGCGGTTATAGCAATCAGCCCCAGCATTTT
TRBD2	TRBV4-1	TRBJ2-7	few	CASSQLAGVPYEQYF	TGCGCCAGCAGCCAACTAGCGGGAGTCCCCTACGAGCAGTACTTC
-	TRBV6-1	TRBJ2-3	many	CASGQDTQYF	TGTGCCAGCGGGCAAGATACGCAGTATTTT
TRBD1	TRBV9	TRBJ2-2	-	CASSGSTGAGELFF	TGTGCCAGCAGCGGGTCGACAGGGGCCGGGGAGCTGTTTTTT
TRBD2	TRBV6-6	TRBJ2-7	many	CASSYSPSGLYEQYF	TGTGCCAGCAGTTACTCGCCTAGCGGGTTATACGAGCAGTACTTC
TRBD1	TRBV4-1	TRBJ2-1	-	CASSPGTGRSYNEQFF	TGCGCCAGCAGCCCGGGGACAGGCCGCTCTTACAATGAGCAGTTCTTC
-	TRBV12-5	TRBJ1-5	few	CASAEGNQPQHF	TGTGCTAGTGCGGAGGGCAATCAGCCCCAGCATTTT
-	TRBV7-2	TRBJ2-5	-	CASSLAVTTETQYF	TGTGCCAGCAGCTTAGCCGTCACGACGGAGACCCAGTACTTC
-	TRBV7-8	TRBJ2-5	few	CASSFPRGSNQETQYF	TGTGCCAGCAGCTTCCCCCGGGGAAGCAATCAAGAGACCCAGTACTTC
-	TRBV7-8	TRBJ2-1	-	CASSSFRGAHNEQFF	TGTGCCAGCAGCTCATTTCGGGGGGCCCACAATGAGCAGTTCTTC
-	TRBV7-2	TRBJ2-1	-	CASSPPDYYNEQFF	TGTGCCAGCAGCCCACCGGACTATTACAATGAGCAGTTCTTC
-	TRBV3-1	TRBJ2-1	-	CASSQVIDGNEQFF	TGTGCCAGCAGCCAAGTCATTGATGGCAATGAGCAGTTCTTC
-	TRBV4-1	TRBJ2-1	-	CASSLAEPRAYNEQFF	TGCGCCAGCAGCCTGGCGGAGCCGAGGGCCTACAATGAGCAGTTCTTC
-	TRBV12-3/TRBV12-4	TRBJ1-5	-	CASREELSNQPQHF	TGTGCCAGCAGGGAAGAGCTTAGCAATCAGCCCCAGCATTTT
-	TRBV27	TRBJ1-2	-	CASSSYQGYGYTF	TGTGCCAGCAGCAGTTACCAGGGGTATGGCTACACCTTC
-	TRBV12-3/TRBV12-4	TRBJ1-6	-	CASSSSSPGTDNNSPLHF	TGTGCCAGCAGTTCTTCCAGTCCCGGGACGGACAATAATTCACCCCTCCACTTT